This T cell receptor (beta chain) comes out of a study of blood T cell repertoires in COVID-19. Profiled with immunoSEQ multiplex PCR; TCRdb holds only in-frame clones, not every one. The table shows under 95,000 clones, with over 80% occurring only once. The CDR3 is 13 amino acids. J gave up 4 bases and V 6 bases, and 6 bases lay outside the gene matches. Germline CDR1 is SQVTM and CDR2 is ANQGSEA. Sequencing was performed on peripheral blood. The clonotype was recovered from an elderly woman with acute or convalescent COVID-19. J is TRBJ1-2 and V is TRBV29-1; 9 positions agree with TRBD1. Written as DNA, the CDR3 is TGCAGCGTAGGGACAGGGTCGAGCTATGGCTACACCTTC. It is translated as CSVGTGSSYGYTF. Full variable domain (missing parts from reference TRBV29-1 and TRBJ1-2): SAVISQKPSRDICQRGTSLTIQCQVDSQVTMMFWYRQQPGQSLTLIATANQGSEATYESGFVIDKFPISRPNLTFSTLTVSNMSPEDSSIYLCSVGTGSSYGYTFGSGTRLTVV.